The sample holds a few counts of the clone carrying this TCR beta chain. The antigen is unknown. The CDR3 has 15 amino acids. Trimming removed 5 bases at V and 4 bases at J, with 15 bases between. CDR1 and CDR2 from the germline V gene are SEHNR and FQNEAQ (reference sequence). cDNA synthesis used the whole RNA isolate, giving expressed TCRB sequences. Data came from immunoSEQ multiplex PCR; TCRdb stores just in-frame clones and leaves some out. This sample has around 690,000 clones; roughly an eighth occur once, and the top ten carry around 0.12%. This entry comes from a study of beta chain features in type 1 diabetes. Overall study results and limits: Significant though moderate, a shortening of TCRB CDR3s appeared in all four CD4+ subsets of Type 1 diabetes patients. PCR might favor shorter templates, equally in patients and controls.

This receptor was taken from a man aged 30-40 years with type 1 diabetes. This chain links TRBV7-9 with TRBJ1-5, with D tentatively TRBD1 (5 bases). The sample was naive CD4+ T cells from blood. CDR3 nucleotide sequence: TGTGCCAGCAGCGAAGGACGCTGGGGGAATCAGCCCCAGCATTTT. It codes for CASSEGRWGNQPQHF.